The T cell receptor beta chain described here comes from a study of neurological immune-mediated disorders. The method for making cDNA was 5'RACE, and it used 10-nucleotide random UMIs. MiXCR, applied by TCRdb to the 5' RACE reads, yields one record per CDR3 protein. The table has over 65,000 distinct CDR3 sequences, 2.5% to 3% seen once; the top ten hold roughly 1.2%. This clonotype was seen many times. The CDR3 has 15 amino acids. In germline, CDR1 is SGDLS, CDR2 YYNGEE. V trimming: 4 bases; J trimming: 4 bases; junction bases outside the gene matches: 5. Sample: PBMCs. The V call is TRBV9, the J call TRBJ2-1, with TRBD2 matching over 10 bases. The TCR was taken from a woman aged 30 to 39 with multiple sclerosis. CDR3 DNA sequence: TGTGCCAGCAGCCCCGGGACTAGCGTTTACAATGAGCAGTTCTTC. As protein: CASSPGTSVYNEQFF.